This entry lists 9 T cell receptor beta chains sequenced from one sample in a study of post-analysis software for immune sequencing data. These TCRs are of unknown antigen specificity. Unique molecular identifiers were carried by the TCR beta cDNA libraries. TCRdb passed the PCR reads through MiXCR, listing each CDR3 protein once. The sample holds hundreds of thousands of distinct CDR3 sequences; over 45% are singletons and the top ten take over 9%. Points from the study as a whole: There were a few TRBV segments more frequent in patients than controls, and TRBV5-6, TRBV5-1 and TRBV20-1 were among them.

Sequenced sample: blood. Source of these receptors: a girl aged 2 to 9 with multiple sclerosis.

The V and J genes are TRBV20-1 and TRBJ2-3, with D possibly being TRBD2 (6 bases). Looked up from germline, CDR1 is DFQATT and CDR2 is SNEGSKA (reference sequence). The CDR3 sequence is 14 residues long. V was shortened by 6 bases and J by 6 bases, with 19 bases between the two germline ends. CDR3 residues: CSARNAEGRDTQYF. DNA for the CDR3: TGCAGTGCGAGGAATGCAGAAGGGAGGGATACGCAGTATTTT.

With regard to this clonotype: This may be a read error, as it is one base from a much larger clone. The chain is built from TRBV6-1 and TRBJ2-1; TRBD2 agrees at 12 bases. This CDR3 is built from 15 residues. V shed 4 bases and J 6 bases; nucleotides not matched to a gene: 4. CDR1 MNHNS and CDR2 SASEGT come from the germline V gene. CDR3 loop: CASSGASGGANEQFF. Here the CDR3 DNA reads TGTGCCAGCAGTGGAGCTAGCGGGGGGGCCAATGAGCAGTTCTTC.

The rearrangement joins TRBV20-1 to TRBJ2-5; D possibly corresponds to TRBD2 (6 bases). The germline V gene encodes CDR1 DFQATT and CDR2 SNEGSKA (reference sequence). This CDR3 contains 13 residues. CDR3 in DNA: TGCAGGGTGACGCGGGGCCCTGAGGGGACCCAGTACTTC. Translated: CRVTRGPEGTQYF.

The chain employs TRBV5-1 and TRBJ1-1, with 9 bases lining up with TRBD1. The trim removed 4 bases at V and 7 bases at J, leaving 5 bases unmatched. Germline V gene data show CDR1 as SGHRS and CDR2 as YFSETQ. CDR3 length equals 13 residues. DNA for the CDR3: TGCGCCAGCAGCCAGGGACAGGGTGTTGAAGCTTTCTTT. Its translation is CASSQGQGVEAFF.

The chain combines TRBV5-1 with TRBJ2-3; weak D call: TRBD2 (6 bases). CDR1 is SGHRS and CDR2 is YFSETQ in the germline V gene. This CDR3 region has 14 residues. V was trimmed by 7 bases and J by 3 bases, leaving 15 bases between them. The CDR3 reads CASVPGARTDTQYF. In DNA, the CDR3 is TGCGCCAGCGTACCGGGAGCCCGAACAGATACGCAGTATTTT.

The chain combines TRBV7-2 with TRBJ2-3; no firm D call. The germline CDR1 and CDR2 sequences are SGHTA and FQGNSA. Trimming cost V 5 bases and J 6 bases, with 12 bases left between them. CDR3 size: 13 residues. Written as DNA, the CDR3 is TGTGCCAGCAGCCCTGTCCTCCGGGATACGCAGTATTTT. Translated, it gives CASSPVLRDTQYF.

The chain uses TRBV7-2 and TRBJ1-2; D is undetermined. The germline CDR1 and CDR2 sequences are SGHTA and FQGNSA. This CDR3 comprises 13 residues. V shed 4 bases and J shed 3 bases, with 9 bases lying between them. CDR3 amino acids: CASSSQEDYGYTF. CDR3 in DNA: TGTGCCAGCAGCTCTCAGGAGGACTATGGCTACACCTTC.

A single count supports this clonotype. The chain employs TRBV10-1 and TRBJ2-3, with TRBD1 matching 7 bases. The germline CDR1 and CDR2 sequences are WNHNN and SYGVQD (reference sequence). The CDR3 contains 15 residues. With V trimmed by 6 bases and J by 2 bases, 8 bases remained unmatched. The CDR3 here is CASSYRTGFTDTQYF. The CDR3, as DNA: TGCGCCAGCAGCTACCGGACAGGATTCACAGATACGCAGTATTTT.

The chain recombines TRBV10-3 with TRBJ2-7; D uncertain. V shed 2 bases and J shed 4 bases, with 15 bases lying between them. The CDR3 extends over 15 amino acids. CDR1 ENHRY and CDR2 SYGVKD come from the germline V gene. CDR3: CAISEDSRASYEQYF. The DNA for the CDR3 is TGTGCCATCAGTGAGGATTCTAGGGCATCTTACGAGCAGTACTTC.